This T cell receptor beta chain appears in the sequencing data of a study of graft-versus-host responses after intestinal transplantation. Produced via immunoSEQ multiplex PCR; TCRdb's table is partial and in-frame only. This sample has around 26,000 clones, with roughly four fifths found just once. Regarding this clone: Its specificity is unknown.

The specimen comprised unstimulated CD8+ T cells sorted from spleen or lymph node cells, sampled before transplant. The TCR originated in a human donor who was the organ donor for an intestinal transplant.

In DNA form, the CDR3 reads TGTGCCAGCAGTCTCCCGGGACAGGGGTGTCCCGAGCAGTACTTC. It yields the protein CASSLPGQGCPEQYF. This chain uses TRBV27 with TRBJ2-7; 10 nucleotides align to TRBD1. Germline CDR1 and CDR2: MNHEY and SMNVEV (reference sequence). Unmatched junction bases numbered 10, after V lost 5 bases and J lost 6 bases. This CDR3 is 15 amino acids long.